This T cell receptor (beta chain) was profiled in a study of vaccination effects on CD4 cells after COVID-19. Whole-study context: Each person got two doses of an mRNA SARS-CoV-2 vaccine, BNT162b2 or mRNA-1273. Two convalescent donors provided samples 16 days and one week before vaccination.

Profiled with immunoSEQ multiplex PCR; TCRdb holds only in-frame clones, not every one. In the table there are some 63,000 clones, 72% of which are singletons. Turning to this clone: As yet, its antigen is unknown.

With approximately 10 days of culture completed, CD4+ T cells were isolated. Confirmation by PCR established that the person had SARS-CoV-2 infection between March and December 2020. The CDR3 is 15 residues long. Unmatched junction bases numbered 13, after V lost 4 bases and J lost 6 bases. Per the germline V gene, CDR1 is GTSNPN and CDR2 is SVGIG (reference sequence). The source material was CD4+ T cells from PBMCs cultured without peptide, sampled before COVID-19 vaccination. This chain joins TRBV30 and TRBJ1-2; 8 bases are shared with TRBD1. The clonotype originates from a human donor who had a prior SARS-CoV-2 infection. The CDR3 region has the DNA TGTGCCTGGACCCTAGAGGGCAGGGGGCGTGATGGCTACACCTTC. Its translation is CAWTLEGRGRDGYTF. The entire variable domain, with the rest obtained from reference TRBV30 and TRBJ1-2, is as follows: SQTIHQWPATLVQPVGSPLSLECTVEGTSNPNLYWYRQAAGRGLQLLFYSVGIGQISSEVPQNLSASRPQDRQFILSSKKLLLSDSGFYLCAWTLEGRGRDGYTFGSGTRLTVV.